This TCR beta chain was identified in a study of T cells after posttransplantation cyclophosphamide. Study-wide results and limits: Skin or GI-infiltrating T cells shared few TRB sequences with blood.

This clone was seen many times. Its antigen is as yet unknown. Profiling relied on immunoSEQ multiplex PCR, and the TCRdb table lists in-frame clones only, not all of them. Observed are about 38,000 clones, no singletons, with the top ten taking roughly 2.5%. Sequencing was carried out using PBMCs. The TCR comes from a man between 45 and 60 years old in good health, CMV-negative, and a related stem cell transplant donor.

The CDR3 loop is CASSGDSINQPQHF. As DNA, the CDR3 is TGTGCCAGCAGTGGCGACAGTATCAATCAGCCCCAGCATTTT. V gene TRBV2 combines with J gene TRBJ1-5, with D possibly matching TRBD1 (5 bases). This CDR3 is 14 amino acids long. Trimming stripped 4 bases from V and 3 bases from J, with 10 bases between. Germline assignment: CDR1 SNHLY and CDR2 FYNNEI.